This T cell receptor (beta chain) was obtained from a study of blood T cell repertoires in COVID-19. Per germline, CDR1 SGHTA and CDR2 FQGNSA. CDR3 length: 19 residues. The germline V and J ends were trimmed by 5 bases and 0 bases, with 23 bases remaining between them. Seattle enrolled patients during active infection and tracked them longitudinally. TCRdb's copy holds only in-frame clones and misses some; the assay was immunoSEQ multiplex PCR. Of roughly 15,000 clones in the sample, about 89% were seen once. V usage is TRBV7-2 and J usage is TRBJ1-5; no definite D call. Material for sequencing was peripheral blood. This TCR was sampled from a woman at least 80 years old with COVID-19, enrolled during active disease. This CDR3 reads CASSRDSATPQYSNQPQHF. The CDR3 nucleotides are TGTGCCAGCAGCCGCGACTCGGCTACCCCCCAATATAGCAATCAGCCCCAGCATTTT.